This T cell receptor (beta chain) was captured by sequencing in a study of regulatory and conventional T cells in RAG deficiency. The protocol was immunoSEQ multiplex PCR, while the TCRdb copy is restricted to in-frame clones and leaves out a portion. The sample lists more than 35,000 clones; more than 80% were seen once. As concerns this clone: Its specificity is unknown.

Conventional CD4+ T cells were sorted from blood as CD25-low CD127-high cells. Study-wide findings and caveats: Shannon entropy was markedly lower and Simpson indices higher in RAG-deficient patients than control T-cell subsets. Omenn patients showed >75% Treg-Tconv overlap and shorter CDR3 lengths. In Omenn syndrome, sorted "Tregs" may be peripherally activated cells.

These data were also filed under a second study, of regulatory T cells. That source adds: Primers: 52 TRBV forward and 13 TRBJ reverse.

This TCR derives from a human donor in good health. Sequencing was performed on CD4+ effector T cells sorted from blood.

The CDR3 here is CASILRGQSGYTF. The CDR3 DNA reads TGTGCCAGTATCTTAAGGGGGCAGAGCGGCTACACCTTC. The rearrangement links TRBV19 to TRBJ1-2, with 7 bases matching TRBD1. The ends lost 7 bases at V and 8 bases at J; junction bases unmatched: 10. The CDR3 has 13 amino acids. Germline-derived CDR1 and CDR2 are LNHDA and SQIVND (reference sequence).